This T cell receptor (beta chain) was obtained from a study of blood T cell repertoires in COVID-19. Study-wide background: Nucleic acid was either cDNA or gDNA, and it came from T cells, B-cell-depleted T cells, or PBMCs.

The V gene's germline CDR1 is LNHDA and CDR2 SQIVND (reference sequence). This CDR3 comprises 14 residues. V gave up 4 bases and J gave up 4 bases, with 13 bases separating them. Study processing details: Cell counts per sample came from amplifying reference gene primers. This table comes from immunoSEQ multiplex PCR, and its TCRdb copy is limited to in-frame clones, with some not included. That table furnishes V, J and clone size, whereas the DNA furnished D and trimming. The sample records tens of thousands of clones, around four fifths being singletons. The chain links TRBV19 to TRBJ1-2, with D unresolved. What was sequenced was peripheral blood. This TCR was sampled from a human donor in a cohort sampled during active COVID-19. DNA of the CDR3: TGTGCCAGTAGTACCCTAACAAACAGCTATGGCTACACCTTC. It codes for CASSTLTNSYGYTF.